These T cell receptor beta chains were read from a single sample in a study of tumor T cells in aggressive B-cell lymphoma. Only in-frame clones appear in the TCRdb table, and some are missing; sequencing was by immunoSEQ multiplex PCR. The sample shows under 1,000 clones, 75% to 95% of them seen only once. The material sequenced was tumor tissue. The receptors here all came from an adult with diffuse large B cell lymphoma. CDR3s include the opening cysteine and the closing phenylalanine or tryptophan. The D gene is left open where the match is weak. Size is stated for part of the rows, as once, few or many counts, or as a class when the clone is expanded.

>TRBV6-1|-|TRBJ2-5|-
CASSGESGTGTETQYF
TGTGCCAGCAGTGGGGAATCGGGCACAGGGACGGAGACCCAGTACTTC
>TRBV13|-|TRBJ1-1|-
CASSLTLGGGAFF
TGTGCCAGCAGCTTAACGTTGGGGGGGGGAGCTTTCTTT
>TRBV7-2|-|TRBJ2-3|few
CASSPGGAVSDTQYF
TGTGCCAGCAGCCCCGGAGGGGCAGTTTCAGATACGCAGTATTTT
>TRBV7-9|TRBD1|TRBJ2-3|-
CASSQRTGGTDTQYF
TGTGCCAGCAGCCAGCGGACAGGAGGCACAGATACGCAGTATTTT
>TRBV6-5|TRBD1|TRBJ1-5|-
CASSYGQGGQPQHF
TGTGCCAGCAGTTACGGACAGGGCGGGCAGCCCCAGCATTTT
>TRBV27|TRBD2|TRBJ2-3|-
CASTRLAKTDTQYF
TGTGCCAGCACACGACTAGCTAAAACAGATACGCAGTATTTT
>TRBV5-6|-|TRBJ2-5|few
CASSLLGGTQYF
TGTGCCAGCAGCTTACTAGGCGGGACCCAGTACTTC
>TRBV27|-|TRBJ2-2|-
CASTGITGELFF
TGTGCCAGTACGGGTATCACCGGGGAGCTGTTTTTT
>TRBV7-9|-|TRBJ1-2|-
CANSLARGGLGYTF
TGTGCCAACAGCTTAGCTCGGGGGGGTCTTGGCTACACCTTC
>TRBV7-3|-|TRBJ1-1|-
CASSKDGETEAFF
TGTGCCAGCAGCAAAGACGGGGAAACTGAAGCTTTCTTT
>TRBV9|TRBD1|TRBJ2-7|-
CASSPGGGEQYF
TGTGCCAGCAGCCCAGGGGGCGGCGAGCAGTACTTC
>TRBV27|-|TRBJ2-7|-
CASRIRGEQYF
TGTGCCAGCAGGATTCGGGGCGAGCAGTACTTC
>TRBV19|-|TRBJ2-7|-
CASSSPRYEQYF
TGTGCCAGTAGTTCGCCCAGATACGAGCAGTACTTC
>TRBV5-5|-|TRBJ1-3|-
CASSLIPSSGNTIYF
TGTGCCAGCAGCTTAATTCCGAGCTCTGGAAACACCATATATTTT
>TRBV7-9|-|TRBJ1-6|-
CASSLGTLSSSYNSPLHF
TGTGCCAGCAGCTTAGGGACTCTTTCGAGCTCCTATAATTCACCCCTCCACTTT
>TRBV28|-|TRBJ1-1|-
CAVVMNTEAFF
TGTGCCGTAGTGATGAACACTGAAGCTTTCTTT
>TRBV18|-|TRBJ2-3|-
CASSRQETDTQYF
TGTGCCAGCTCAAGACAGGAGACAGATACGCAGTATTTT
>TRBV5-1|TRBD1|TRBJ1-6|-
CASSAGGNNSPIHF
TGCGCCAGCAGCGCAGGGGGAAATAATTCACCCATCCACTTT
>TRBV7-6|-|TRBJ2-7|-
CASSLVGGTYEQYF
TGTGCCAGCAGCTTAGTCGGCGGTACCTACGAGCAGTACTTC
>TRBV7-2|TRBD1|TRBJ2-7|-
CASSLGGQPNEQYF
TGTGCCAGCAGCTTAGGGGGACAGCCCAACGAGCAGTACTTC
>TRBV19|-|TRBJ1-2|-
CASSPQGSSYGYTF
TGTGCCAGTAGTCCGCAGGGCTCCTCGTATGGCTACACCTTC
>TRBV6-6|-|TRBJ1-2|-
CASSWAGGYTF
TGTGCCAGCAGTTGGGCAGGCGGCTACACCTTC
>TRBV11-2|TRBD1|TRBJ2-1|-
CASSMDGGTGVNEQFF
TGTGCCAGCAGTATGGACGGGGGGACAGGGGTCAATGAGCAGTTCTTC
>TRBV7-9|TRBD1|TRBJ1-2|-
CDSSLGYRGDGYTF
TGTGACAGCAGCTTAGGATACAGGGGGGATGGCTACACCTTC
>TRBV27|-|TRBJ2-7|-
CASSSLTGYEQYF
TGTGCCAGCAGTTCCTTGACAGGCTACGAGCAGTACTTC
>TRBV7-3|TRBD1|TRBJ1-2|-
CASSSSTGGNGYTF
TGTGCCAGCAGCTCGTCGACAGGGGGCAATGGCTACACCTTC
>TRBV5-4|-|TRBJ1-3|-
CASSPSGNTIYF
TGTGCCAGCAGCCCGTCTGGAAACACCATATATTTT
>TRBV6-5|-|TRBJ1-1|-
CASSYQGRTEAFF
TGTGCCAGCAGTTACCAGGGGCGGACTGAAGCTTTCTTT